The rows below give T cell receptor beta chains drawn from one sample of a study of cytomegalovirus exposure and HLA in healthy donors. Clones were sequenced by immunoSEQ multiplex PCR, and TCRdb holds only the in-frame ones, with some missing. The top ten clones hold more than 1.5% of a sample with 110,000 to 150,000 clones, approximately 84% of them seen once. The sequencing input was PBMCs. These receptors originate from a woman in her thirties or forties in good health and CMV-seronegative. The CDR3 runs from the conserved cysteine through the conserved F or W. The D gene is left open where the match is weak.

d_call j_call v_call cdr3_nt cdr3_aa
NA TRBJ2-7 TRBV14 TGTGCCAGCAGCCAATTTGGGACTTTTAACTCCTACGAGCAGTACTTC CASSQFGTFNSYEQYF
TRBD1 TRBJ1-2 TRBV19 TGTGCCAGTAGTATGTGGGGACAGGGGAGCCCGCTAGCATCTAACTATGGCTACACCTTC CASSMWGQGSPLASNYGYTF
TRBD2 TRBJ2-7 TRBV5-4 TGTGCCAGCAGCGGATCAGCGGGAAGCTCCTACGAGCAGTACTTC CASSGSAGSSYEQYF
TRBD1 TRBJ1-5 TRBV28 TGTGCCAGCAGTCACATCAGGGGGCGAGGCAATCAGCCCCAGCATTTT CASSHIRGRGNQPQHF
TRBD2 TRBJ2-1 TRBV5-1 TGCGCCAGCAGCATGGGACTATCCAACAATGAGCAGTTCTTC CASSMGLSNNEQFF
TRBD1 TRBJ1-5 TRBV5-6 TGTGCCAGCAGCTGGGGGACAGGGGGCGCGGGGCCCCAGCATTTT CASSWGTGGAGPQHF
NA TRBJ1-2 TRBV4-3 TGCGCCAGCAGCCAAGAAGCACAGTCCAACAATGGCTACACCTTC CASSQEAQSNNGYTF
NA TRBJ1-5 TRBV6-5 TGTGCCAGCAGTTTAAACGCAGGCTGGCAGCCCCAGCATTTT CASSLNAGWQPQHF
NA TRBJ1-2 TRBV29-1 TGCAGCGTTGATCAGGGGCGGTATGGCTACACCTTC CSVDQGRYGYTF
NA TRBJ2-1 TRBV25-1 TGTGCCAGCAGTGAATATAAAGGGGCAGGCGACAATGAGCAGTTCTTC CASSEYKGAGDNEQFF
TRBD2 TRBJ2-7 TRBV18 TGTGCCAGCTCACCAGGGACTAGCGGGAGTAGCGAGCAGTACTTC CASSPGTSGSSEQYF
NA TRBJ1-5 TRBV29-1 TGCAGCGTTGAACAGGTTAGGGGGCAGCCCCAGCATTTT CSVEQVRGQPQHF
TRBD1 TRBJ1-4 TRBV4-3 TGCGCCAGCAGCCAGAGACAGGGGGCGGCTAATGAAAAACTGTTTTTT CASSQRQGAANEKLFF
TRBD2 TRBJ2-1 TRBV7-9 TGTGCCAGCAGCTTAGAGCGGGGGGGTAAGGGCAATGAGCAGTTCTTC CASSLERGGKGNEQFF
TRBD2 TRBJ2-7 TRBV28 TGTGCCAGCAGTGACCCCAAAGCGGGAGAAAGTATTTACGAGCAGTACTTC CASSDPKAGESIYEQYF